Listed below are T cell receptor beta chains from one sample, sequenced in a study of shared clonotypes between healthy human individuals. Profiled with immunoSEQ multiplex PCR; TCRdb holds only in-frame clones, not every one. The sample records around 610,000 clones, approximately 96% being singletons. The specimen sequenced was naive CD8+ T cells sorted from blood. The receptor set was obtained from a woman in her twenties or thirties in good health. The CDR3 runs from the conserved cysteine through the conserved F or W. A D gene is named only where the DNA matches it firmly. Clone size is not always given. Where it is, it says once, few, many or a class for expanded clones.

TRBV2,TRBD2,NA,TRBJ2-1,TGTGCCAGCGGGGAGACTAGCGGATACAATGAGCAGTTCTTC,CASGETSGYNEQFF
TRBV7-9,NA,NA,TRBJ2-7,TGTGCCAGCAGCTCGACCGGGACGGCTTTCTACGAGCAGTACTTC,CASSSTGTAFYEQYF
TRBV9,NA,NA,TRBJ1-3,TGTGCCAGCAGCGTAGGGCAGGGGTCCGGAAACACCATATATTTT,CASSVGQGSGNTIYF
TRBV15,NA,few,TRBJ1-1,TGTGCCACCAGCAGAGATAGCATCTCTGAAGCTTTCTTT,CATSRDSISEAFF
TRBV10-1,NA,NA,TRBJ2-3,TGCGCCAGCAGTGATACCGCGGTAGATACGCAGTATTTT,CASSDTAVDTQYF
TRBV12-5,NA,NA,TRBJ1-1,TGTGCTAGTGGTTTAGGGGGGGAAAGCACTGAAGCTTTCTTT,CASGLGGESTEAFF
TRBV28,TRBD1,NA,TRBJ1-1,TGTGCCAGCGGGCGGACAGGCGGGGCTGAAGCTTTCTTT,CASGRTGGAEAFF
TRBV7-9,NA,NA,TRBJ2-7,TGTGCCAGCAGCTTAGATAGCAGGGGCGAGCAGTACTTC,CASSLDSRGEQYF
TRBV6-1,NA,once,TRBJ2-4,TGTGCCAGCAGTGGGGGGGTCGGCGGCTTAGCCAAAAACATTCAGTACTTC,CASSGGVGGLAKNIQYF
TRBV19,NA,NA,TRBJ2-2,TGTGCCAGTAGTCGCCTAACAATAACCGGGGAGCTGTTTTTT,CASSRLTITGELFF
TRBV7-8,NA,NA,TRBJ1-2,TGTGCCAGCAGCCTCGTTCCCGCCTATGGCTACACCTTC,CASSLVPAYGYTF
TRBV2,NA,NA,TRBJ2-2,TGTGCCAGCGAAGGGATACGCGGGGAGCTGTTTTTT,CASEGIRGELFF
TRBV5-6,NA,NA,TRBJ1-5,TGTGCCAGCAGCTTAGCCGGGACGACAAATCAGCCCCAGCATTTT,CASSLAGTTNQPQHF
TRBV28,NA,NA,TRBJ2-7,TGTGCCAGCAGCGATAGTTTCGGGACGGCGAGCTCCTACGAGCAGTACTTC,CASSDSFGTASSYEQYF
TRBV28,NA,NA,TRBJ1-2,TGTGCCAGCAGTTTACTGAGGGCTACCTATGGCTACACCTTC,CASSLLRATYGYTF
TRBV27,TRBD2,NA,TRBJ2-1,TGTGCCAGCAGTCGGACTAGCGGGAGTACTTACAATGAGCAGTTCTTC,CASSRTSGSTYNEQFF
TRBV7-9,NA,NA,TRBJ1-2,TGTGCCAGCAGCTCCGTATTGAAGACGGACAACTATGGCTACACCTTC,CASSSVLKTDNYGYTF
TRBV4-1,NA,NA,TRBJ1-3,TGCGCCAGCCACGGTTTGGGGACGAACACCATATATTTT,CASHGLGTNTIYF
TRBV7-9,NA,once,TRBJ1-4,TGTGCCAGCAGCTCCCGGACAGCCGCAACTAATGAAAAACTGTTTTTT,CASSSRTAATNEKLFF
TRBV5-4,NA,once,TRBJ2-7,TGTGCCAGCAGCTCCCCTGGTTTCCTCCCCTCCTACGAGCAGTACTTC,CASSSPGFLPSYEQYF
TRBV19,NA,NA,TRBJ1-5,TGTGCCAGTAGTATGGGACTACTTGATCAGCCCCAGCATTTT,CASSMGLLDQPQHF
TRBV4-2,NA,NA,TRBJ1-1,TGTGCCAGCAGCCCCCCGAGTACTGAAGCTTTCTTT,CASSPPSTEAFF
TRBV27,TRBD2,NA,TRBJ2-1,TGTGCCAGCAGTTTCCTAGCGGGAGGCTACAATGAGCAGTTCTTC,CASSFLAGGYNEQFF
TRBV5-6,TRBD2,NA,TRBJ2-7,TGTGCCAGCAGCAGGACTAGCGGGGACGAGCAGTACTTC,CASSRTSGDEQYF
TRBV27,NA,NA,TRBJ2-7,TGTGCCAGCAGTTTAGGGCCTATGTACGAGCAGTACTTC,CASSLGPMYEQYF
TRBV27,NA,NA,TRBJ1-2,TGTGCCAGCAGCCCAGGCGGCACCCACTATGGCTACACCTTC,CASSPGGTHYGYTF
TRBV4-1,NA,NA,TRBJ2-2,TGCGCCAGCAGCCAAGACCCTTATACGAACACCGGGGAGCTGTTTTTT,CASSQDPYTNTGELFF
TRBV27,NA,once,TRBJ2-6,TGTGCCAGCAGTTTCTTGGATATTTCTGGGGCCAACGTCCTGACTTTC,CASSFLDISGANVLTF
TRBV7-9,NA,NA,TRBJ1-2,TGTGCCAGCAGCGCCGTAATTAACTATGGCTACACCTTC,CASSAVINYGYTF
TRBV27,NA,NA,TRBJ2-2,TGTGCCAGCAGTTCGGGTGTTAACATATACACCGGGGAGCTGTTTTTT,CASSSGVNIYTGELFF
TRBV7-9,TRBD2,NA,TRBJ2-5,TGTGCCAGCAGCTTATCGGGAGGGCCTCTAGAGACCCAGTACTTC,CASSLSGGPLETQYF
TRBV6-6,TRBD2,NA,TRBJ2-7,TGTGCCAGCAGTACCTTACTAGCGGGAGAGACCTACGAGCAGTACTTC,CASSTLLAGETYEQYF
TRBV13,TRBD1,NA,TRBJ1-1,TGTGCCAGCAGCTTCGTAGGACAGGAGAACACTGAAGCTTTCTTT,CASSFVGQENTEAFF
TRBV7-8,TRBD1,NA,TRBJ1-2,TGTGCCAGCAGCTTTCCCGGGACAGCCTCAGGCTACACCTTC,CASSFPGTASGYTF
TRBV5-1,NA,NA,TRBJ2-7,TGCGCCAGCAGCTTGGGTTTGACTAGCTCCTACGAGCAGTACTTC,CASSLGLTSSYEQYF
TRBV9,TRBD2,NA,TRBJ2-3,TGTGCCAGCAGCGTACTGAGCGGGGGAAGCACAGATACGCAGTATTTT,CASSVLSGGSTDTQYF
TRBV29-1,TRBD2,NA,TRBJ2-1,TGCAGCGTTGAAGTTCTACTAGCGAGTTCCTACAATGAGCAGTTCTTC,CSVEVLLASSYNEQFF
TRBV9,TRBD2,NA,TRBJ2-1,TGTGCCAGCAGCGATGACTCTAGCGGGAGCTCCTACAATGAGCAGTTCTTC,CASSDDSSGSSYNEQFF
TRBV27,NA,NA,TRBJ2-6,TGTGCCAGCAGAGCCTTGATTGGGGCTGGGGCCAACGTCCTGACTTTC,CASRALIGAGANVLTF
TRBV4-1,TRBD1,NA,TRBJ1-5,TGCGCCAGCAGCCAACAGACAGGGAGCAATCAGCCCCAGCATTTT,CASSQQTGSNQPQHF
TRBV27,TRBD2,NA,TRBJ2-5,TGTGCCAGCAGTTTGTTGGCGGGAGGTTTGGGGACCCAGTACTTC,CASSLLAGGLGTQYF
TRBV6-1,NA,NA,TRBJ1-5,TGTGCCAGCGATGGGGAGGGGTTCCAGCCCCAGCATTTT,CASDGEGFQPQHF
TRBV2,TRBD1,NA,TRBJ2-5,TGTGCCAGCAGTGGGACAGGCGTCCAAGAGACCCAGTACTTC,CASSGTGVQETQYF
TRBV1,NA,NA,TRBJ2-7,TGCACCAGCAGCCAAGATAAAAGAGCGGGAGCTAAAGGAACCTCCTACGAGCAGTACTTC,CTSSQDKRAGAKGTSYEQYF
TRBV5-6,NA,NA,TRBJ2-7,TGTGCCAGCAGCTTGCGGGGCAGCAACTCCTACGAGCAGTACTTC,CASSLRGSNSYEQYF
TRBV4-1,TRBD2,NA,TRBJ2-2,TGCGCCAGCAGCCATCCAACAAGGAGACTAGCGACCGACCCACCCGGGGAGCTGTTTTTT,CASSHPTRRLATDPPGELFF
TRBV2,NA,NA,TRBJ2-1,TGTGCCAGCAGTGAAAACCAACACGACTGGACTTCCTCCTACAATGAGCAGTTCTTC,CASSENQHDWTSSYNEQFF
TRBV10-3,TRBD2,once,TRBJ2-1,TGTGCCATCAGTGAGTCCACTAGCGGATACAATGAGCAGTTCTTC,CAISESTSGYNEQFF
TRBV5-4,TRBD1,NA,TRBJ2-1,TGTGCCAGCAGCCCGGGACAGGGTGGTGCGAATGAGCAGTTCTTC,CASSPGQGGANEQFF
TRBV7-9,TRBD1,NA,TRBJ2-7,TGTGCCAGCAGCTTAGCGTGGGGACAGGGGGCGCCGACCTACGAGCAGTACTTC,CASSLAWGQGAPTYEQYF
TRBV5-1,TRBD2,NA,TRBJ2-3,TGCGCCAGCAGCTCTACGACTAGCCCCACAGATACGCAGTATTTT,CASSSTTSPTDTQYF
TRBV5-4,NA,once,TRBJ1-1,TGTGCCAGCAGCCCTCTCGGGGGATCGAACACTGAAGCTTTCTTT,CASSPLGGSNTEAFF
TRBV15,TRBD1,NA,TRBJ2-6,TGTGCCACCAGCACTGACAGGGAATATTTGTCTGGGGCCAACGTCCTGACTTTC,CATSTDREYLSGANVLTF
TRBV5-1,NA,NA,TRBJ2-7,TGCGCCAGCAGCTCCGTCCCAGGGGGGGGTTACGAGCAGTACTTC,CASSSVPGGGYEQYF
TRBV28,NA,once,TRBJ1-1,TGTGCCAGCAGTTTACAGGTATACACTGAAGCTTTCTTT,CASSLQVYTEAFF